Each of the 21 T cell receptor beta chains below was sequenced from the same sample in a study of cytomegalovirus exposure and HLA in healthy donors. Primers: 60 Vbeta forward and 13 Jbeta reverse. Only in-frame clones appear in the TCRdb table, and some are missing; sequencing was by immunoSEQ multiplex PCR. This table holds 45,000 to 65,000 clones, roughly 84% found once. The sequenced sample was PBMCs. Source of these receptors: a woman younger than 35 in good health and CMV-seronegative.

The J gene is TRBJ2-5, the V gene TRBV19, with 11 bases identical to TRBD2. This CDR3 has 15 residues. CDR1 and CDR2 (germline): LNHDA, SQIVND (reference sequence). V was clipped by 5 bases and J by 11 bases; unmatched bases: 13. The CDR3 loop is CASSLLTSGMEEQYF. The DNA of the CDR3 is TGTGCCAGTAGTCTCCTGACTAGCGGGATGGAAGAGCAGTACTTC.

This chain uses TRBV7-3 with TRBJ2-1; D remains unclear. The CDR3 covers 14 residues. Trimming removed 1 base at V and 4 bases at J, with 8 bases between. Germline V gene data show CDR1 as SGHTA and CDR2 as FQGTGA. The CDR3 sequence is CASSLRNGYNEQFF. The CDR3 nucleotides are TGTGCCAGCAGCTTAAGGAACGGGTACAATGAGCAGTTCTTC.

The V gene is TRBV29-1, the J gene TRBJ2-7; 7 positions agree with TRBD2. The V segment lost 4 bases and the J segment 2 bases; nucleotides outside the gene matches: 5. This CDR3 region has 13 residues. Germline V CDR1 and CDR2: SQVTM, ANQGSEA. The CDR3 is CSVGSSGPYEQYF. CDR3 DNA sequence: TGCAGCGTTGGGTCTAGCGGCCCCTACGAGCAGTACTTC.

As to this clone: The germline gene is not matched at one end of the junction; a read error may be the cause. This chain links TRBV7-9 with TRBJ1-2; D remains ambiguous. The germline V gene encodes CDR1 SEHNR and CDR2 FQNEAQ (reference sequence). CDR3 size: 12 residues. The CDR3 is CSSSLMVTHKSF. CDR3 nucleotides: TGTTCCAGCAGCTTAATGGTAACGCACAAATCCTTC. Drawing the rest from reference TRBV7-9 and TRBJ1-2, the complete variable domain is DTGVSQNPRHKITKRGQNVTFRCDPISEHNRLYWYRQTLGQGPEFLTYFQNEAQLEKSRLLSDRFSAERPKGSFSTLEIQRTEQGDSAMYLCSSSLMVTHKSFGSGTRLTVV.

The chain links TRBV19 to TRBJ2-1; TRBD2 matches 12 bases. Per germline, CDR1 LNHDA and CDR2 SQIVND (reference sequence). The CDR3 totals 16 residues. The trim removed 4 bases at V and 4 bases at J, leaving 5 bases unmatched. The CDR3 loop is CASSRPGTSGYNEQFF. In nucleotides, the CDR3 is TGTGCCAGTAGTAGGCCCGGGACTAGCGGGTACAATGAGCAGTTCTTC. The entire variable domain, with the rest obtained from reference TRBV19 and TRBJ2-1, is as follows: DGGITQSPKYLFRKEGQNVTLSCEQNLNHDAMYWYRQDPGQGLRLIYYSQIVNDFQKGDIAEGYSVSREKKESFPLTVTSAQKNPTAFYLCASSRPGTSGYNEQFFGPGTRLTVL.

This sequence joins TRBV14 and TRBJ2-1, with TRBD1 matching over 7 bases. The CDR3 covers 15 residues. With 1 base clipped from V and 6 bases from J, the junction kept 6 bases outside the gene matches. Germline V gives CDR1 SGHDN, CDR2 FVKESK. The CDR3 bases are TGTGCCAGCAGCCAAGTTCAGGGGGTGACCAATGAGCAGTTCTTC. It translates to CASSQVQGVTNEQFF.

The chain links TRBV4-1 to TRBJ1-2, with D unresolved. The CDR3 extends over 13 amino acids. With 2 bases removed from V and 4 bases from J, the gap between germline ends came to 8 bases. Per germline, CDR1 MGHRA and CDR2 YSYEKL. This CDR3 reads CASSQQVPYGYTF. In DNA form, the CDR3 reads TGCGCCAGCAGCCAACAGGTGCCCTATGGCTACACCTTC.

The chain has TRBV5-1 and TRBJ1-1; TRBD1 is a possible D gene (6 bases). The ends were cut back, 4 bases at V and 6 bases at J, with 19 bases in the middle. The CDR3 has 15 amino acids. In germline, CDR1 is SGHRS, CDR2 YFSETQ. CDR3 sequence reads: CASSNPLQGFAEAFF. Here the CDR3 DNA reads TGCGCCAGCAGCAACCCGTTACAGGGATTTGCTGAAGCTTTCTTT. The full variable domain, in which reference TRBV5-1 and TRBJ1-1 provide the parts outside the CDR3, is KAGVTQTPRYLIKTRGQQVTLSCSPISGHRSVSWYQQTPGQGLQFLFEYFSETQRNKGNFPGRFSGRQFSNSRSEMNVSTLELGDSALYLCASSNPLQGFAEAFFGQGTRLTVV.

This sequence joins TRBV15 and TRBJ2-7; 8 bases fit TRBD2. J gave up 0 bases and V 9 bases, and 16 bases lay outside the gene matches. The CDR3 runs 17 residues. The germline CDR1 and CDR2 sequences are LNHNV and YYDKDF (reference sequence). The CDR3 nucleotides are TGTGCCACGCAGGAGGGGCTAGCGGGCGAGTACTCCTACGAGCAGTACTTC. Protein sequence: CATQEGLAGEYSYEQYF.

The rearrangement links TRBV28 to TRBJ2-3; perhaps TRBD1 as D (6 bases). From germline, CDR1 is MDHEN and CDR2 SYDVKM. The CDR3 is 17 amino acids. V shed 5 bases and J shed 3 bases, with 21 bases lying between them. CDR3 DNA: TGTGCCAGCAGTCCCCGCGGCAGGGGCTATGGGACAGATACGCAGTATTTT. This encodes CASSPRGRGYGTDTQYF.

J is TRBJ2-1 and V is TRBV11-3; TRBD2 agrees at 9 bases. Germline CDR1 SGHNT, CDR2 YENEEA. V shed 1 base, J shed 5 bases, and the junction held 15 bases outside the gene matches. This CDR3 contains 19 residues. CDR3 sequence: CASSLGGGIFSSGNNEQFF. The CDR3 region has the DNA TGTGCCAGCAGCTTAGGGGGGGGGATTTTTTCTAGCGGGAACAATGAGCAGTTCTTC.

This chain uses TRBV5-1 with TRBJ2-1, with 16 bases that match TRBD2. V was clipped by 4 bases and J by 9 bases; unmatched bases: 7. The germline V gene has CDR1 SGHRS and CDR2 YFSETQ. The CDR3 length is 16 residues. The CDR3 DNA reads as TGCGCCAGCAGCGCCGGGACTAGCGGGAGGGCCGGTGAGCAGTTCTTC. Residues: CASSAGTSGRAGEQFF.

This sequence joins TRBV18 and TRBJ2-3, with D possibly matching TRBD1 (5 bases). CDR1 is KGHSH, CDR2 LQKENI, per germline. The CDR3 spans 14 residues. Between the trimmed V and J ends, which lost 2 bases and 3 bases, there was a span of 9 bases. In DNA form, the CDR3 reads TGTGCCAGCTCACCAGGGGCAGGGACAGATACGCAGTATTTT. This gives the protein CASSPGAGTDTQYF. Variable domain in full (rest from reference TRBV18 and TRBJ2-3): NAGVMQNPRHLVRRRGQEARLRCSPMKGHSHVYWYRQLPEEGLKFMVYLQKENIIDESGMPKERFSAEFPKEGPSILRIQQVVRGDSAAYFCASSPGAGTDTQYFGPGTRLTVL.

The chain joins TRBV7-6 to TRBJ2-5; no firm D call. Germline assignment: CDR1 SGHVS and CDR2 FNYEAQ. The CDR3 loop spans 14 amino acids. The ends were cut back, 5 bases at V and 2 bases at J, with 12 bases in the middle. The CDR3 reads CASSRTGVQETQYF. CDR3 in DNA: TGTGCCAGCAGCCGAACCGGAGTTCAAGAGACCCAGTACTTC.

The chain employs TRBV7-6 and TRBJ1-1, with D maybe TRBD1 (6 bases). CDR3 length equals 13 residues. Germline CDR1 SGHVS, CDR2 FNYEAQ. Trimming left V 5 bases short and J 1 base short, with 8 bases between. The CDR3 loop reads CASSHRANTEAFF. The CDR3 coding sequence is TGTGCCAGCAGCCACAGGGCGAACACTGAAGCTTTCTTT.

V gene TRBV10-3 combines with J gene TRBJ2-7; 11 nucleotides agree with TRBD2. Germline assignment: CDR1 ENHRY and CDR2 SYGVKD. This CDR3 region has 15 residues. V was pared by 8 bases and J by 5 bases, with 11 bases of the junction left unmatched. Here the CDR3 reads CAIATSGRFRDEQYF. The CDR3 DNA reads as TGTGCCATCGCAACTAGCGGGAGATTCAGGGACGAGCAGTACTTC.

This clone was detected once. The V call is TRBV28, the J call TRBJ1-2; D uncertain. This CDR3 has 12 amino acids. Germline V gives CDR1 MDHEN, CDR2 SYDVKM. The V and J ends lost 4 bases and 4 bases respectively, with 7 bases between them. For the CDR3, the DNA is TGTGCCAGCAGTTCCCTTGTCTATGGCTACACCTTC. Translation gives CASSSLVYGYTF.

V is TRBV7-9 and J is TRBJ1-1, with no clear D. The CDR3 is 12 amino acids. The germline CDR1 and CDR2 sequences are SEHNR and FQNEAQ (reference sequence). Trimming cost V 5 bases and J 3 bases, with 7 bases left between them. The CDR3 region is CASSADYTEAFF. The CDR3 DNA is TGTGCCAGCAGCGCGGATTACACTGAAGCTTTCTTT.

The gene calls are TRBV5-1 and TRBJ2-2; TRBD1 matches at 9 bases. With V trimmed by 1 base and J by 4 bases, 2 bases remained unmatched. CDR3 length: 15 amino acids. The V gene's germline CDR1 is SGHRS and CDR2 YFSETQ. CDR3 sequence (DNA): TGCGCCAGCAGCTTGACAGGGGGCCGCACCGGGGAGCTGTTTTTT. Translating it yields CASSLTGGRTGELFF.

The genes are TRBV4-2 and TRBJ2-3; TRBD2 might be the D (5 bases). This CDR3 is 13 amino acids long. In germline, CDR1 is LGHNA, CDR2 YNFKEQ. Trimming cost V 6 bases and J 4 bases, with 11 bases left between them. CDR3 region: CASSQWTADTQYF. The CDR3 DNA is TGTGCCAGCAGTCAGTGGACTGCAGATACGCAGTATTTT.

This clone was found a few times. The V gene is TRBV6-5, the J gene TRBJ1-1; 8 bases agree with TRBD1. This CDR3 contains 16 residues. The germline V gene encodes CDR1 MNHEY and CDR2 SVGAGI. V was pared by 2 bases and J by 4 bases, with 9 bases of the junction left unmatched. CDR3 amino acids: CASSYSRAQGATEAFF. CDR3 bases: TGTGCCAGCAGTTACAGTCGGGCGCAGGGGGCCACTGAAGCTTTCTTT.